This entry describes one T cell receptor (beta chain). Its specificity is not known. This CDR3 is also generated by other DNA sequences in the sample. The sample comes from a study of CD8+ T cells in alopecia areata. Overall study findings and caveats: Scalp lesions, especially in alopecia totalis/universalis, had higher clonality than normal scalp.

The sequencing template was cDNA reverse transcribed from extracted RNA. The assay was immunoSEQ multiplex PCR, and TCRdb's table has in-frame clones only and misses some. The sample includes approximately 280,000 clones, 55% to 70% seen only once; the top ten take roughly 1.8%. The treatment was: oral pan-JAK inhibitor, 5-10 mg twice daily. From germline, CDR1 is MGHRA and CDR2 YSYEKL. V shed 3 bases, J shed 1 base, and the junction held 5 bases outside the gene matches. This CDR3 has 15 amino acids. The TCR was taken from a human donor with alopecia areata. The V call is TRBV4-1, the J call TRBJ2-7; 8 bases agree with TRBD1. Sequencing was performed on CD4+ T cells sorted from blood, taken at week 24, from a patient treated with tofacitinib. This chain's CDR3 is CASSHPQGGSYEQYF. The DNA of the CDR3 is TGCGCCAGCAGCCACCCACAGGGGGGTTCCTACGAGCAGTACTTC.